This TCR beta chain was captured by sequencing in a study of regulatory T cells in long-lasting Graves disease. Study-level findings and limits: Favored gene segments in persistent disease were TRBV28, TRBJ1-2 and TRBJ2-5. Thyroid tissue went unstudied; only peripheral blood was examined.

iRepertoire HTBI primers and Arm-PCR of CDR3 regions built TCR beta libraries. TCRdb analysed the multiplex PCR reads with MiXCR anew, one entry per CDR3 protein. The sample shows around 450,000 distinct CDR3 sequences, under 15% of them seen only once. Between the trimmed V and J ends, which lost 5 bases and 6 bases, there was a span of 32 bases. This CDR3 contains 19 residues. Per the germline V gene, CDR1 is SGHVS and CDR2 is FQNEAQ. This clonotype was observed many times. Antigen: not known. The time point is: newly diagnosed GD, antithyroid drugs for less than 3 months. The TCR library was prepared using RNA isolated from PBMCs. The data also belong to a second study, concerning T cells in Graves' hyperthyroidism and ophthalmopathy. Per that study: In the blood, most expanded thyroid clonotypes above 0.001 appeared as well.

The material sequenced was peripheral blood mononuclear cells (PBMCs), taken at new diagnosis, from a patient treated with antithyroid drugs. This chain uses TRBV7-8 with TRBJ2-7; D remains ambiguous. The receptor was isolated from a woman in her twenties or thirties with Graves disease. CDR3 sequence reads: CASSPSRPFWARLFPEQYF. In nucleotides, the CDR3 is TGTGCCAGCAGCCCCTCTCGCCCCTTTTGGGCGCGTCTTTTCCCCGAGCAGTACTTC. The variable domain in full, completed from reference TRBV7-8 and TRBJ2-7, reads GAGVSQSPRYKVAKRGQDVALRCDPISGHVSLFWYQQALGQGPEFLTYFQNEAQLDKSGLPSDRFFAERPEGSVSTLKIQRTQQEDSAVYLCASSPSRPFWARLFPEQYFGPGTRLTVT.